These T cell receptor beta chains were read from a single sample in a study of shared clonotypes between healthy human individuals. Generated by immunoSEQ multiplex PCR, the TCRdb table keeps only in-frame clones and is missing some. The sample carries about 580,000 clones, 95% to 98% recorded once. Sequencing was performed on naive CD8+ T cells sorted from blood. Receptors were obtained from a man aged 30 to 45 in good health. Each CDR3 is given with its conserved first and last residue. Each record gives: D gene, clone size, J gene, V gene, CDR3 DNA, CDR3 protein. A D gene is named only where the DNA matches it firmly. Not all rows give a size; the values are once, few, many and, for expanded clones, a class.

>TRBD1|-|TRBJ2-5|TRBV2
TGTGCCAGCAGAAACCGGGACAGAGAGACCCAGTACTTC
CASRNRDRETQYF
>-|-|TRBJ1-1|TRBV7-9
TGTGCCAGCAGCTTAGGGAGCACTGAAGCTTTCTTT
CASSLGSTEAFF
>-|-|TRBJ2-3|TRBV7-8
TGTGCCAGCAGCTCCAAACGCGGGGCTTTGGATACGCAGTATTTT
CASSSKRGALDTQYF
>TRBD2|-|TRBJ2-2|TRBV7-8
TGTGCCAGCAGCTTAGGCGTAGCGGGGACCGGGGAGCTGTTTTTT
CASSLGVAGTGELFF
>-|-|TRBJ2-7|TRBV2
TGTGCCAGCTTACAGGGTCACGAGCAGTACTTC
CASLQGHEQYF
>-|once|TRBJ2-2|TRBV7-9
TGTGCCAGCAGCTTAGAACAGGGTTTTTCCGGGGAGCTGTTTTTT
CASSLEQGFSGELFF
>-|-|TRBJ1-4|TRBV6-1
TGTGCCAGCAGTGAAAATACGGCCCCCGGCGAAAAACTGTTTTTT
CASSENTAPGEKLFF
>-|-|TRBJ2-1|TRBV30
TGTGCCTGGAGTGTACAAGCGGCTTACTCCTACAATGAGCAGTTCTTC
CAWSVQAAYSYNEQFF
>-|-|TRBJ1-2|TRBV28
TGTGCCAGTAGGACAGTGTCCGTAAACTATGGCTACACCTTC
CASRTVSVNYGYTF
>TRBD1|-|TRBJ1-2|TRBV28
TGTGCCAGCAGTTTGGAGACAGGGGGCGATGGCTACACCTTC
CASSLETGGDGYTF
>-|-|TRBJ2-5|TRBV6-1
TGTGCCAGCAGTGAAGTCGGTGGGGAAGAGACCCAGTACTTC
CASSEVGGEETQYF
>-|-|TRBJ2-3|TRBV7-7
TGTGCTAGCAGCTTGAGGGGAGGCCCAGCCGGAGATACGCAGTATTTT
CASSLRGGPAGDTQYF
>-|-|TRBJ1-4|TRBV7-9
TGTGCCAGCAGCACCGCCGTAGGACCAGCCGAGGATAATGAAAAACTGTTTTTT
CASSTAVGPAEDNEKLFF
>TRBD1|-|TRBJ2-3|TRBV7-6
TGTGCCAGCAGCGGGGGACAGGGGTTGTTGCCAGATACGCAGTATTTT
CASSGGQGLLPDTQYF
>TRBD1|-|TRBJ1-5|TRBV5-1
TGCGCCAGCAGAAGGGACAGGGGGCGCGAAAATCAGCCCCAGCATTTT
CASRRDRGRENQPQHF
>-|-|TRBJ1-2|TRBV7-9
TGTGCCAGCAGCTCCACCGGGCCCGATGGCTACACCTTC
CASSSTGPDGYTF
>-|-|TRBJ2-7|TRBV10-3
TGTGCCATCAGTGAGTATCGTAGCCAAGAGCAGTACTTC
CAISEYRSQEQYF
>-|-|TRBJ2-7|TRBV6-6
TGTGCCAGCAGTTACACCGGGTCCCCCAACGAGCAGTACTTC
CASSYTGSPNEQYF
>-|-|TRBJ2-7|TRBV28
TGTGCCAGCAGTTTAGGACAGTTCTCCTACGAGCAGTACTTC
CASSLGQFSYEQYF
>-|-|TRBJ2-7|TRBV7-2
TGTGCCAGCAGCTTAGTTGGAAAGCTACTATTTGTCGAGCAGTACTTC
CASSLVGKLLFVEQYF
>-|-|TRBJ2-7|TRBV5-1
TGCGCCAGCAGCTTCGGATGGGGCTCCTACGAGCAGTACTTC
CASSFGWGSYEQYF
>-|-|TRBJ2-7|TRBV7-9
TGTGCCGCCGGGACACCGTACGAGCAGTACTTC
CAAGTPYEQYF
>-|-|TRBJ2-5|TRBV29-1
TGCAGCGTTGACGAGGGGGAAGAGACCCAGTACTTC
CSVDEGEETQYF
>-|-|TRBJ2-7|TRBV7-9
TGTGCCAGCAGCGTAGGGCCTTCCTACGAGCAGTACTTC
CASSVGPSYEQYF
>TRBD1|-|TRBJ1-2|TRBV6-5
TGTGCCACCCAGACAGGGGGCAATGGCTACACCTTC
CATQTGGNGYTF
>-|once|TRBJ2-1|TRBV5-1
TGCGCCAGCAGCTTGGAAAGCGGCCTTTACAATGAGCAGTTCTTC
CASSLESGLYNEQFF
>-|-|TRBJ2-2|TRBV7-9
TGTGCCAGCAGCTCCCTCAACACCGGGGAGCTGTTTTTT
CASSSLNTGELFF
>TRBD2|-|TRBJ2-7|TRBV29-1
TGCAGCGGAACCGGGACTAGCGGGAGCGAGCAGTACTTC
CSGTGTSGSEQYF
>-|-|TRBJ1-1|TRBV2
TGTGCCAGCAGGGGGGGGCCCACTGAAGCTTTCTTT
CASRGGPTEAFF
>-|-|TRBJ2-7|TRBV11-2
TGTGCCAGCAGCTTGGATTATAGGGACGAGCAGTACTTC
CASSLDYRDEQYF
>-|-|TRBJ1-2|TRBV5-6
TGTGCCAGCAGAGAAAGGACAGTTCGCTATGGCTACACCTTC
CASRERTVRYGYTF
>TRBD2|-|TRBJ2-1|TRBV29-1
TGCAGCGTTCGGCGGGAGGGCCTATACAATGAGCAGTTCTTC
CSVRREGLYNEQFF
>TRBD2|-|TRBJ2-1|TRBV29-1
TGCAGCGTTTTGGGGGTTGTCACTAGCGGGAGGGCTAAAGACAATGAGCAGTTCTTC
CSVLGVVTSGRAKDNEQFF
>TRBD2|-|TRBJ2-7|TRBV7-9
TGTGCCAGCAGCTTCACTAGCGGGAGGGTCTACGAGCAGTACTTC
CASSFTSGRVYEQYF
>TRBD1|-|TRBJ1-2|TRBV9
TGTGCCAGCAGCGTAGTAACCCGACAGGGTGACTATGGCTACACCTTC
CASSVVTRQGDYGYTF
>-|-|TRBJ1-2|TRBV5-4
TGTGCCAGCAGCTTGGGGGATATCTCCTATGGCTACACCTTC
CASSLGDISYGYTF
>TRBD2|-|TRBJ2-2|TRBV27
TGTGCCAGCAGTTTATCGCGGGAGGGGGGACCGCGCGGGGAGCTGTTTTTT
CASSLSREGGPRGELFF
>-|-|TRBJ2-2|TRBV2
TGTGCCAGCGGCGGACAGTCTAACACCGGGGAGCTGTTTTTT
CASGGQSNTGELFF
>-|-|TRBJ2-5|TRBV11-2
TGTGCCAGCAGCCTATTAGTACACCCGGGGGAGACCCAGTACTTC
CASSLLVHPGETQYF
>TRBD1|once|TRBJ1-1|TRBV6-5
TGTGCCAGCAGGCGGGACAGGCTGAACACTGAAGCTTTCTTT
CASRRDRLNTEAFF
>TRBD1|-|TRBJ2-5|TRBV27
TGTGCCAGCAGTACCGACAGGGGGGCCGGGGAGACCCAGTACTTC
CASSTDRGAGETQYF
>-|-|TRBJ1-1|TRBV11-3
TGTGCCAGCAGCTTAGGTAGTGGCACTGAAGCTTTCTTT
CASSLGSGTEAFF
>TRBD2|-|TRBJ2-5|TRBV11-2
TGTGCCAGCAGCGAGCTAGCGGGAGTAGAGACCCAGTACTTC
CASSELAGVETQYF
>TRBD1|-|TRBJ1-1|TRBV27
TGTGCCAGCAGTTTATTAGGGGGCGCGGGGATGAACACTGAAGCTTTCTTT
CASSLLGGAGMNTEAFF